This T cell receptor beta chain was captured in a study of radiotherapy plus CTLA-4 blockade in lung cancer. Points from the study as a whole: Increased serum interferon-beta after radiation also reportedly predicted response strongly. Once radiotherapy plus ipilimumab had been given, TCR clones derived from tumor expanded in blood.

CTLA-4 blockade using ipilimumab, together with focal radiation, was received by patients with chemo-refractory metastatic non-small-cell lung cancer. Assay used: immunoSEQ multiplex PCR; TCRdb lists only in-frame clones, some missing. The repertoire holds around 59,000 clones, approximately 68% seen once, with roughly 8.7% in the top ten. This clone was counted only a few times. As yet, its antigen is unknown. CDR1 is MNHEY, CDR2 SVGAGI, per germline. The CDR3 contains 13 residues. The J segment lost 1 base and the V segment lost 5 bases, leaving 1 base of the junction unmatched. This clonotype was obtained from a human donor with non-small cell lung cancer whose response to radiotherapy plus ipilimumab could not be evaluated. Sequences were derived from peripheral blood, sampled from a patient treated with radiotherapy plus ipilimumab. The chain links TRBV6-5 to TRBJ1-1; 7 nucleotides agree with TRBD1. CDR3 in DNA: TGTGCCAGCAGTAGACAGGGGAACACTGAAGCTTTCTTT. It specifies CASSRQGNTEAFF.